Sequencing of this T cell receptor (beta chain) was carried out in a study of T-cell reconstitution after alpha-beta-depleted transplantation in children. Unique molecular identifiers were used in preparing the TCRbeta library. TCRdb reprocessed the PCR reads with MiXCR, giving one entry per CDR3 protein. The sample includes about 980,000 distinct CDR3 sequences, roughly 29% of them seen just once. The V end was cut by 4 bases, the J end by 7 bases, with 11 bases between. CDR3 length: 13 residues. Looked up from germline, CDR1 is SEHNR and CDR2 is FQNEAQ (reference sequence). The sequence came from a boy younger than two who had a stem cell transplant for SCID, so the T cells may come from the graft donor. The chain has TRBV7-9 and TRBJ2-1; no clear D. This specimen was PBMCs, mostly from graft donor cells, taken 360 days after TCRalphabeta/CD19-depleted stem cell transplant. The CDR3 is CASSSRSGNEQFF. The CDR3 nucleotides are TGTGCCAGCAGCTCCCGGTCCGGGAATGAGCAGTTCTTC.